This T cell receptor beta chain was captured by sequencing in a study of graft-versus-host responses after intestinal transplantation. About the study: Anti-thymocyte globulin induction, then tacrolimus and steroids for approximately 3 years, went to all recipients.

The CDR3 covers 16 residues. V gave up 4 bases and J gave up 9 bases; unmatched junction bases: 12. Germline V gives CDR1 LGHNA, CDR2 YNFKEQ. Details on this clone: As yet, its antigen is unknown.

The repertoire was sequenced with immunoSEQ multiplex PCR; TCRdb's copy has only in-frame clones and lacks some. The table shows 39,000 or so clones, with more than 85% occurring only once. V usage is TRBV4-2 and J usage is TRBJ2-1, with 10 bases that match TRBD2. Sequences were derived from unstimulated CD8+ T cells sorted from spleen or lymph node cells, sampled before transplant. This sequence was found in a human donor who was the organ donor for an intestinal transplant. CDR3 nucleotide sequence: TGTGCCAGCAGCCCCGAGCCTCTAGCGGGAGATATTGAGCAGTTCTTC. As protein: CASSPEPLAGDIEQFF.